Sequencing of this T cell receptor (beta chain) was carried out in a study of blood T cell repertoires in COVID-19 (dated by TCRdb to between 2020 and 2021). Concerning the study at large: Samples from collaborators originated in the United States, Italy and Spain and spanned both the acute and convalescent phases of COVID-19. The material from the prospective study consisted of cDNA or gDNA derived from T cells, B-cell-depleted T cells, or PBMCs. Deeply sampled blood TCRbeta repertoires from subjects exposed to, actively infected with, or recovered from COVID-19 were included in the dataset. The repertoires were made available in a free public database intended to serve as a resource for research on the immune response to SARS-CoV-2. Samples came from the ongoing ImmuneRACE study (first 160 participants) plus 1,254 subjects from 6 global collaborators. The sample metadata nearly always contained a de-identified subject ID, COVID-19 status, age in years and sex. Where HLA class I and class II types were available, the types were taken from metadata supplied by the sample provider, not from assay-based typing. Beyond this particular receptor, the publication reports: Clinical and demographic metadata were provided uncurated, with the amount varying by source and participant.

The immunoSEQ Assay, a bias-controlled multiplex PCR, was used to amplify TCRbeta CDR3 regions from genomic DNA. The original pipeline was this. The number of nucleated cells in each sample was estimated from the amplification of reference gene primers within the assay. To quantify the absolute abundance of each unique TCRbeta CDR3 rearrangement, sequence reads were collapsed and filtered. For each sample, productive Simpson clonality was calculated as the square root of Simpson's diversity index across productive rearrangements. TCRdb provides this immuneACCESS table in a form limited to in-frame rearrangements. Some clones are lacking; in checked studies, under half of them reflect an unresolved V gene, and why the rest are absent is not known. V and J calls and clone size are as listed in that table; D and trimming were resolved from the DNA. For this sample the table gives over 25,000 clones, of which approximately 90% were detected only once. More than 2% of the sample lies in the top ten.

The collaborating institutions used their own protocols to collect whole blood in K2EDTA tubes. For TCRbeta analysis, collaborators shipped samples in one of three forms: frozen whole blood, isolated PBMCs, or DNA extracted from either of those sample types. Comment on this clone: The antigen this receptor binds is unknown. Nothing much larger sits one base from this clone, and base qualities are not available.

CDR1 LGHNT and CDR2 FRNRAP were looked up in the germline V gene. The CDR3 contains 17 residues, cysteine and phenylalanine counted. Just CDR3 DNA is preserved here, 51 bases in frame from base 1. V is shortened by 0 bases, J by 4 bases, and the region joining them spans 18 bases. The sequence was collected from a man aged 50 or older with active COVID-19. Sequences were obtained from peripheral blood. The chain couples TRBV12-5 to TRBJ1-1, with a weak D call of TRBD1 (6 bases match). The CDR3 region has the sequence CASGLVGRGARSTEAFF. The DNA sequence is given as TGTGCTAGTGGTTTGGTGGGTCGGGGGGCGCGATCCACTGAAGCTTTCTTT.